The clone carrying this T cell receptor beta chain showed up just a few times. The antigen is not known. As every portion of the isolated RNA was reverse transcribed, the sequencing read expressed TCRB transcripts. Sequencing used immunoSEQ multiplex PCR; TCRdb keeps in-frame clones, though not all of them. The table has some 250,000 clones, approximately 14% seen once. This record belongs to a study of beta chain features in type 1 diabetes. Study-level information: The number of sorted cells examined across all samples was around 110 million. Broader study findings: Type 1 diabetes patients had VDJ junctions that carried fewer insertions and more deletions. Whether TCRB rearrangement is influenced by HLA type was left unresolved in this analysis. Shortening that was moderate but significant affected the TCRB CDR3s of Type 1 diabetes patients in all four CD4+ subsets.

The length of the CDR3 is 13 residues. Deletions cut 3 bases from V and 2 bases from J, with 10 bases between. Germline assignment: CDR1 GTSNPN and CDR2 SVGIG (reference sequence). Sequencing was done on a sample of naive CD4+ T cells from blood. The gene calls are TRBV30 and TRBJ1-1; D is undetermined. This receptor was taken from a man younger than 45 with type 1 diabetes. The CDR3: CAWRERGNTEAFF. Written as DNA, the CDR3 is TGTGCCTGGAGGGAACGGGGAAACACTGAAGCTTTCTTT.